Listed here are 21 T cell receptor beta chains from one sample, sequenced in a study of regulatory T cells in long-lasting Graves disease. Combining iRepertoire HTBI primers with Arm-PCR of CDR3 regions, the authors built TCR beta libraries. A single record per CDR3 protein comes from TCRdb applying MiXCR to the multiplex PCR reads. The table shows some 200,000 distinct CDR3 sequences, with roughly a fifth occurring only once. Time point denoted: newly diagnosed GD, antithyroid drugs for less than 3 months. PBMC RNA was the source of the TCR library. A further study also used this sample, focusing on T cells in Graves' hyperthyroidism and ophthalmopathy.

The sample was peripheral blood mononuclear cells (PBMCs), taken at new diagnosis, from a patient treated with antithyroid drugs. These TCRs come from a woman aged 25 to 39 with Graves disease.

V and J are TRBV10-1 and TRBJ2-7, with TRBD1 identical over 7 bases. The J segment lost 2 bases and the V segment lost 10 bases, leaving 8 bases of the junction unmatched. The germline gives CDR1 WNHNN, CDR2 SYGVQD (reference sequence). This CDR3 is 13 amino acids long. The CDR3: CAKPGTVAYEQYF. DNA for the CDR3: TGCGCCAAACCCGGGACAGTCGCCTACGAGCAGTACTTC.

This clonotype was counted many times. The gene calls are TRBV6-1 and TRBJ2-7; D is unclear. Deletions cut 6 bases from V and 6 bases from J, with 24 bases between. The germline V gene has CDR1 MNHNS and CDR2 SASEGT. This CDR3 has 16 amino acids. This CDR3 reads CASRPLTATRPAEQYF. The CDR3, as DNA: TGTGCCAGCAGGCCACTCACCGCGACTCGCCCCGCCGAGCAGTACTTC.

In this sample, this clonotype turned up many times. The rearrangement links TRBV6-1 to TRBJ1-1; 7 bases align to TRBD1. This CDR3 is 15 amino acids long. Germline V lookup: CDR1 MNHNS, CDR2 SASEGT. V shed 2 bases, J shed 0 bases, and the junction held 3 bases outside the gene matches. The DNA of the CDR3 is TGTGCCAGCAGTGAACGGGACAGACTGAACACTGAAGCTTTCTTT. Residues: CASSERDRLNTEAFF.

This clonotype was counted at least ten times. V usage is TRBV24-1 and J usage is TRBJ1-1; D is ambiguous. The CDR3 contains 11 residues. In germline, CDR1 is KGHDR, CDR2 SFDVKD. The germline V and J ends were trimmed by 2 bases and 10 bases, with 7 bases remaining between them. Here the CDR3 reads CATSDSKGAFF. Written as DNA, the CDR3 is TGTGCCACCAGTGATTCAAAGGGAGCTTTCTTT.

This clonotype appeared many times. The rearrangement links TRBV6-1 to TRBJ1-2; 9 bases match TRBD1. The germline CDR1 and CDR2 sequences are MNHNS and SASEGT. V trimming: 6 bases; J trimming: 0 bases; junction bases outside the gene matches: 11. The CDR3 spans 17 residues. DNA of the CDR3: TGTGCCAGCAGCCCTATCGACAGGGGGTCCCCTAACTATGGCTACACCTTC. Its protein is CASSPIDRGSPNYGYTF.

The chain joins TRBV3-1 to TRBJ2-2; 12 bases line up with TRBD2. J lost 5 bases, V lost 0 bases, and 13 bases had no gene match. CDR3 length: 20 amino acids. The germline V gene has CDR1 LGHDT and CDR2 YNNKEL (reference sequence). CDR3 sequence: CASSQDRAWLAGGNTGELFF. As DNA, the CDR3 is TGTGCCAGCAGCCAAGATCGAGCGTGGCTAGCGGGGGGGAATACCGGGGAGCTGTTTTTT. Combining the CDR3 with reference TRBV3-1 and TRBJ2-2 gives the whole variable domain DTAVSQTPKYLVTQMGNDKSIKCEQNLGHDTMYWYKQDSKKFLKIMFSYNNKELIINETVPNRFSPKSPDKAHLNLHINSLELGDSAVYFCASSQDRAWLAGGNTGELFFGEGSRLTVL.

This clonotype has a count of ten or more. This chain links TRBV7-3 with TRBJ2-5, with 8 positions matching TRBD2. This CDR3 comprises 16 residues. Losses at the gene ends were 2 bases for V and 1 base for J; bases not matched to a gene: 6. Per germline, CDR1 SGHTA and CDR2 FQGTGA. As DNA, the CDR3 is TGTGCCAGCAGCTTATCCCGGGGGGGAACCCAAGAGACCCAGTACTTC. Amino acids: CASSLSRGGTQETQYF.

The J gene is TRBJ1-4, the V gene TRBV5-6; the match to TRBD1 covers 7 bases. Germline CDR1 is SGHDT and CDR2 is YYEEEE. CDR3 length equals 14 residues. After removal of 2 bases from V and 8 bases from J, the junction contained 6 bases not matched to a gene. As DNA, the CDR3 is TGTGCCAGCAGCTTCAAGGGGGCTGGGGAAAAACTGTTTTTT. This encodes CASSFKGAGEKLFF.

This clonotype was recorded at least ten times. The chain carries TRBV10-1 and TRBJ1-5; no firm D call. Deletions cut 3 bases from V and 6 bases from J, with 15 bases between. Per the germline V gene, CDR1 is WNHNN and CDR2 is SYGVQD (reference sequence). The CDR3 covers 15 residues. The CDR3 sequence is CASSDWVGRAQPQHF. CDR3 coding DNA: TGCGCCAGCAGTGATTGGGTGGGCCGTGCTCAGCCCCAGCATTTT.

This CDR3 reads CASSHGLAGASTDTQYF. CDR3 in DNA: TGTGCCAGCAGTCATGGACTAGCGGGAGCGAGCACAGATACGCAGTATTTT. V gene TRBV2 combines with J gene TRBJ2-3; 13 bases agree with TRBD2. The CDR3 runs to 17 residues. With V trimmed by 5 bases and J by 0 bases, 5 bases remained unmatched. Germline CDR1 and CDR2: SNHLY and FYNNEI.

This chain uses TRBV4-1 with TRBJ2-1, with D perhaps being TRBD1 or TRBD2 (5 bases each). Germline V gene data show CDR1 as MGHRA and CDR2 as YSYEKL. With 1 base removed from V and 8 bases from J, the gap between germline ends came to 24 bases. The CDR3 is made up of 18 amino acids. The chain's CDR3 is CASSQGGVRDPASHEQFF. The CDR3 nucleotides are TGCGCCAGCAGCCAAGGGGGCGTCCGGGACCCAGCCTCCCATGAGCAGTTCTTC.

The sample holds many counts of this clonotype. The V gene is TRBV6-5, the J gene TRBJ1-5; D ambiguous. The CDR3 spans 13 residues. CDR1 and CDR2 from the germline V gene are MNHEY and SVGAGI. The V and J ends lost 2 bases and 2 bases respectively, with 4 bases between them. The CDR3 nucleotides are TGTGCCAGCAGTTACGCGGGCAATCAGCCCCAGCATTTT. This codes for CASSYAGNQPQHF.

The V call is TRBV28, the J call TRBJ2-3; maybe TRBD2 (5 bases). The ends were cut back, 5 bases at V and 3 bases at J, with 21 bases in the middle. CDR1 and CDR2 (germline): MDHEN, SYDVKM. The CDR3 length is 17 residues. The CDR3 nucleotides read TGTGCCAGCAGTGGTACACGGGAAGCCGCTGTGACAGATACGCAGTATTTT. It codes for CASSGTREAAVTDTQYF.

Points on this clonotype: The junction does not match germline at one end; this may be a read error. The chain employs TRBV6-1 and TRBJ1-4; D remains unclear. Per the germline V gene, CDR1 is MNHNS and CDR2 is SASEGT. The CDR3 spans 15 residues. DNA for the CDR3: TGCGCCAGCAGTGAGTTCCGTGGGACTAATGAAAAACTGTTTTTT. This codes for CASSEFRGTNEKLFF.

This clonotype was seen repeatedly, ten times or more. V is TRBV11-1 and J is TRBJ2-3; perhaps TRBD2 as D (5 bases). In germline, CDR1 is SGHAT, CDR2 FQDESV (reference sequence). V lost 5 bases, J lost 0 bases, and 12 bases lay in between. This CDR3 is built from 15 residues. The CDR3 region has the DNA TGTGCCAGCAGCGCCGAGGAGCGGAGCACAGATACGCAGTATTTT. It specifies CASSAEERSTDTQYF.

The chain links TRBV28 to TRBJ1-2; perhaps TRBD1 as D (6 bases). Germline assignment: CDR1 MDHEN and CDR2 SYDVKM. V lost 6 bases and J 11 bases, leaving 16 bases between the germline ends. The CDR3 length is 12 residues. CDR3 nucleotide sequence: TGTGCCAGCAGATCTCAGGGGCCTTCGTACACCTTC. It specifies CASRSQGPSYTF.

This clonotype was counted ten times or more. The chain combines TRBV10-3 with TRBJ1-2; no firm D call. The germline V gene encodes CDR1 ENHRY and CDR2 SYGVKD. V was shortened by 7 bases and J by 2 bases, with 14 bases between the two germline ends. The CDR3 totals 14 residues. The CDR3: CAIKGEAQNYGYTF. The CDR3 nucleotides read TGTGCCATCAAGGGAGAGGCACAGAACTATGGCTACACCTTC.

This clonotype was recorded a few times. A clone one base away is much larger, so this may be a read error. The gene calls are TRBV28 and TRBJ1-4; no definite D call. The CDR3 spans 12 residues. Germline CDR1 MDHEN, CDR2 SYDVKM. In nucleotides, the CDR3 is TGTGCCAGCAGTTTAACAGATGAAGAACTGTTTTTT. Translated, it gives CASSLTDEELFF.

This clonotype has at least ten counts. The rearrangement joins TRBV7-8 to TRBJ2-1; a weak D match, TRBD2 (5 bases). The CDR3 is 16 amino acids. Between the trimmed V and J ends, which lost 0 bases and 2 bases, there was a span of 11 bases. Per germline, CDR1 SGHVS and CDR2 FQNEAQ. CDR3 in amino acids: CASSLARTGPYNEQFF. CDR3 sequence (DNA): TGTGCCAGCAGCTTAGCCCGGACTGGACCCTACAATGAGCAGTTCTTC.

This clonotype was recorded many times. The chain links TRBV5-1 to TRBJ1-5, with D tentatively TRBD1 (6 bases). CDR1 and CDR2 (germline): SGHRS, YFSETQ. The CDR3 totals 16 residues. Trimming took 0 bases from V and 2 from J, leaving 12 bases between them. The CDR3 region is CASSLVGGQGNQPQHF. Written as DNA, the CDR3 is TGCGCCAGCAGCTTGGTAGGGGGGCAAGGCAATCAGCCCCAGCATTTT.

This sequence joins TRBV2 and TRBJ1-4, with a tentative D call TRBD1 (5 bases). The CDR3 is 15 residues long. Germline CDR1 is SNHLY and CDR2 is FYNNEI. Between the trimmed V and J ends, which lost 3 bases and 5 bases, there was a span of 13 bases. In nucleotides, the CDR3 is TGTGCCAGCAGTGAGGGGCGCCTCCCCAATGAAAAACTGTTTTTT. Protein: CASSEGRLPNEKLFF.